This TCR beta chain was recovered during a study of spatial heterogeneity in lung cancer. Study-level information: The study observed each unique TCR and UMI combination more than ten times on average in raw reads.

As for time point: sample taken at primary tumor resection. All TCR cDNA molecules were individually tagged with a unique molecular identifier. TCRdb re-called the 5' RACE reads with MiXCR, one entry per CDR3 protein. In the table there are 20,000 to 30,000 distinct CDR3 sequences, roughly 8.3% of which are singletons. Ten or more counts support this clonotype. Its antigen is as yet unknown. The germline V gene has CDR1 LGHDT and CDR2 YNNKEL (reference sequence). The CDR3 runs 14 residues. The ends were cut back, 1 base at V and 1 base at J, with 7 bases in the middle. Study results and caveats: Tumoral mutation counts were tracked by counts of expanded intratumoral alpha and beta TCRs. Roughly 6.6% of tumor T cells for alpha chains and roughly 12% for beta chains were estimated to be covered.

The TCR originated in a male donor with early-stage non-small cell lung cancer. Sequenced material: lung tumor tissue, taken at surgery. The V call is TRBV3-1, the J call TRBJ2-5; no firm D call. CDR3 in amino acids: CASSQGYLQETQYF. CDR3 bases: TGTGCCAGCAGCCAAGGGTATCTCCAAGAGACCCAGTACTTC.